This is a list of T cell receptor beta chains from one sample in a study of CXCR3-negative and CXCR3-positive naive CD8 T cells. TCRdb re-called the 5' RACE reads, yielding one record per CDR3 amino acid sequence without DNA. Its clone listing holds thousands of distinct CDR3 sequences. The sample comprised naive CXCR3+ CD8+ T cells from blood. All receptors derive from a human donor in good health. Some clones in this sample may be carry-over from other donors' samples. The CDR3 runs from the conserved cysteine through the conserved F or W. The size entry is marked missing in some rows and otherwise reads once, few, many or a size class.

14,TRBV7-8,TRBJ1-4,.,CASSPTGINEKLFF
12,TRBV29-1,TRBJ2-2,medium-sized,CSVAWDTGELFF
14,TRBV20-1,TRBJ2-7,.,CSAPISGPSYEQYF
14,TRBV18,TRBJ1-5,large,CASSPPGQTQPQHF
19,TRBV7-3,TRBJ2-1,.,CASSPTTSGEKISYNEQFF
13,TRBV29-1,TRBJ2-7,.,CSATGVHSYEQYF
11,TRBV29-1,TRBJ2-7,.,CSVNTGVEQYF
19,TRBV4-3,TRBJ1-6,.,CASSQEVFDRGSYNSPLHF
14,TRBV20-1,TRBJ2-7,medium-sized,CSAAGEDPPWEQYF
16,TRBV7-6,TRBJ2-5,.,CASSVRTASHQETQYF
17,TRBV20-1,TRBJ2-1,.,CSASELEEHALNNEQFF
15,TRBV5-6,TRBJ1-2,.,CASSLAVTDPYGYTF